This paragraph covers one T cell receptor (beta chain) sequence. The record originates from a study of shared clonotypes between healthy human individuals. Method: immunoSEQ multiplex PCR; TCRdb's copy keeps in-frame clones and lacks some. The sample lists 1,500,000 or so clones, approximately 98.5% occurring once. The sample taken for sequencing was naive CD4+ T cells sorted from blood. Regarding subset: CD45RA+ positively selected. The clonotype comes from a man aged 30 to 45 in good health.

The CDR3 region has the DNA TGTGCCAGCAGCTCCGGAAATCTAGCGGGACCCTACAATGAGCAGTTCTTC. This encodes CASSSGNLAGPYNEQFF. V and J are TRBV7-6 and TRBJ2-1; 9 nucleotides match TRBD2. The J segment lost 2 bases and the V segment lost 4 bases, leaving 9 bases of the junction unmatched. CDR1 is SGHVS, CDR2 FNYEAQ, per germline. The CDR3 contains 17 residues.